The next 26 T cell receptor beta chains were all read from a single sample in a study of T cell responses to AZD1222 COVID-19 vaccine. The assay was immunoSEQ multiplex PCR, and TCRdb's table has in-frame clones only and misses some. The profile covers some 130,000 clones, with roughly 93% appearing a single time and 6% to 7% taken by the ten largest. The material sequenced was peripheral blood, taken 28 days after the second AZD1222 dose. These receptor sequences come from an adult who received the AZD1222 COVID-19 vaccine.

The chain recombines TRBV6-5 with TRBJ1-1; TRBD1 matches at 7 bases. After removal of 10 bases from V and 4 bases from J, the junction contained 9 bases not matched to a gene. The germline gives CDR1 MNHEY, CDR2 SVGAGI. CDR3 size: 13 residues. The CDR3 bases are TGTGCCACCCAAGAGGGGGCCGGCACTGAAGCTTTCTTT. Its protein is CATQEGAGTEAFF.

The J gene is TRBJ2-2, the V gene TRBV6-5; the D gene is possibly TRBD1 (5 bases). V lost 3 bases to trimming and J lost 5 bases, with 13 bases between them. This CDR3 is built from 15 residues. The germline CDR1 and CDR2 sequences are MNHEY and SVGAGI. The CDR3 sequence: CASSYTRTLTGELFF. The CDR3 DNA sequence: TGTGCCAGCAGTTATACCAGGACATTGACCGGGGAGCTGTTTTTT.

The genes are TRBV2 and TRBJ1-5; D uncertain. CDR3 length: 13 amino acids. Germline CDR1 SNHLY, CDR2 FYNNEI. Trimming stripped 1 base from V and 7 bases from J, with 8 bases between. CDR3 nucleotide sequence: TGTGCCAGCAGTGAAGGGGTCGGGCAGCCCCAGCATTTT. This sequence encodes CASSEGVGQPQHF.

The chain couples TRBV4-2 to TRBJ2-3, with 9 nucleotides matching TRBD2. The CDR3 length is 18 residues. Germline V CDR1 and CDR2: LGHNA, YNFKEQ. The trim removed 0 bases at V and 2 bases at J, leaving 9 bases unmatched. The CDR3 nucleotides are TGTGCCAGCAGCCAAGATCTTTCCGGGACTAGCCTCACAGATACGCAGTATTTT. This encodes CASSQDLSGTSLTDTQYF.

The chain combines TRBV30 with TRBJ2-1, with D tentatively TRBD2 (5 bases). The germline CDR1 and CDR2 sequences are GTSNPN and SVGIG (reference sequence). The V and J ends lost 5 bases and 8 bases respectively, with 19 bases between them. The CDR3 loop spans 14 amino acids. This CDR3 reads CAWLHGGRRDEQFF. The CDR3 bases are TGTGCCTGGCTCCACGGAGGAAGAAGGGATGAGCAGTTCTTC.

Note on this clone: The sample has other DNA sequences that encode this CDR3 too. This sequence joins TRBV7-9 and TRBJ1-1, with no clear D. This CDR3 comprises 11 residues. The V gene lost 5 bases and the J gene lost 5 bases, with 6 bases spanning the gap. Germline values: CDR1 SEHNR, CDR2 FQNEAQ (reference sequence). The CDR3 DNA is TGTGCCAGCAGCCTTAGTACTGAAGCTTTCTTT. This gives the protein CASSLSTEAFF.

The chain couples TRBV28 to TRBJ1-5; 8 nucleotides line up with TRBD1. The germline gives CDR1 MDHEN, CDR2 SYDVKM. The CDR3 covers 22 residues. The V segment lost 4 bases and the J segment 4 bases; nucleotides outside the gene matches: 27. The CDR3 here is CASSSSTGQGQGKYLTNQPQHF. CDR3 DNA sequence: TGTGCCAGCAGTTCCTCAACGGGGCAAGGACAGGGCAAATACTTAACGAATCAGCCCCAGCATTTT.

The V call is TRBV4-3, the J call TRBJ1-2, with TRBD1 matching over 7 bases. The CDR3 has 13 residues. V was pared by 4 bases and J by 8 bases, with 7 bases of the junction left unmatched. Germline CDR1 LGHNA, CDR2 YSLEER. CDR3 sequence: CASSPTRGGGYTF. As DNA, the CDR3 is TGCGCCAGCAGCCCTACCAGGGGGGGCGGCTACACCTTC.

The rearrangement joins TRBV19 to TRBJ1-5; D gene uncertain. With 5 bases removed from V and 7 bases from J, the gap between germline ends came to 12 bases. From germline, CDR1 is LNHDA and CDR2 SQIVND (reference sequence). The CDR3 sequence is 13 residues long. The CDR3 spells CASSPLREQPQHF. CDR3 bases: TGTGCCAGTAGTCCCCTAAGGGAGCAGCCCCAGCATTTT.

The chain carries TRBV7-8 and TRBJ1-2; 7 positions agree with TRBD1. The CDR3 loop spans 15 amino acids. Germline V gene lookup returns CDR1 SGHVS and CDR2 FQNEAQ. The ends lost 5 bases at V and 6 bases at J; junction bases unmatched: 12. The CDR3 DNA follows: TGTGCCAGCAGCCCTCCGAATAGGGGGCGCGATGGCTACACCTTC. This gives the protein CASSPPNRGRDGYTF.

V and J are TRBV2 and TRBJ2-1, with 7 bases lining up with TRBD1. Germline CDR1 SNHLY, CDR2 FYNNEI. V lost 6 bases and J lost 6; bases outside the gene matches: 11. The CDR3 runs to 15 residues. The CDR3 here is CASRQQGVFSNEQFF. The CDR3 DNA follows: TGTGCCAGCAGGCAGCAGGGGGTTTTTAGCAATGAGCAGTTCTTC.

The rearrangement links TRBV5-1 to TRBJ2-1, with a weak D call TRBD1 (8 bases). Germline assignment: CDR1 SGHRS and CDR2 YFSETQ. V shed 2 bases and J shed 8 bases, with 20 bases lying between them. The CDR3 has 16 residues. In DNA, the CDR3 is TGCGCCAGCAGCTTTTACAGGGGGGGTTTCCTGGATGAGCAGTTCTTC. It yields the protein CASSFYRGGFLDEQFF. Using reference TRBV5-1 and TRBJ2-1 for the parts outside the CDR3, the full variable domain is KAGVTQTPRYLIKTRGQQVTLSCSPISGHRSVSWYQQTPGQGLQFLFEYFSETQRNKGNFPGRFSGRQFSNSRSEMNVSTLELGDSALYLCASSFYRGGFLDEQFFGPGTRLTVL.

The J gene is TRBJ1-1, the V gene TRBV5-6; D gene ambiguous. V was shortened by 0 bases and J by 3 bases, with 9 bases between the two germline ends. The CDR3 totals 14 residues. CDR1 and CDR2 from the germline V gene are SGHDT and YYEEEE. The CDR3 region is CASSLEGRYTEAFF. The CDR3, as DNA: TGTGCCAGCAGCTTGGAAGGGCGGTACACTGAAGCTTTCTTT.

The genes are TRBV25-1 and TRBJ1-2; no firm D call. The CDR3 totals 13 residues. Germline V gene data show CDR1 as MGHDK and CDR2 as SYGVNS. V was pared by 7 bases and J by 4 bases, with 13 bases between. CDR3 in DNA: TGTGCCAGCACCCCGGGGTGGACCTATGGCTACACCTTC. This sequence encodes CASTPGWTYGYTF.

The chain has TRBV4-3 and TRBJ2-7; D remains ambiguous. Germline lookup yields CDR1 LGHNA and CDR2 YSLEER. This CDR3 is 14 amino acids long. The V gene lost 4 bases and the J gene lost 1 base, with 11 bases spanning the gap. This CDR3 reads CASSPADTSYEQYF. In DNA form, the CDR3 reads TGCGCCAGCAGCCCCGCAGACACTTCCTACGAGCAGTACTTC.

This chain uses TRBV19 with TRBJ1-2; D gene ambiguous. The CDR3 spans 15 residues. In germline, CDR1 is LNHDA, CDR2 SQIVND (reference sequence). V lost 5 bases and J lost 8, with 21 bases in between. This CDR3 is CASSPEPKGSGGYTF. CDR3 DNA: TGTGCCAGTAGTCCCGAACCAAAGGGATCGGGAGGCTACACCTTC.

The J gene is TRBJ1-6, the V gene TRBV4-1; D remains ambiguous. Germline V CDR1 and CDR2: MGHRA, YSYEKL. Trimming pared 0 bases from V and 16 bases from J, leaving 10 bases between. The CDR3 runs 12 residues. The chain's CDR3 is CASSQDSPRLHF. In DNA, the CDR3 is TGCGCCAGCAGCCAAGATTCACCCCGTCTCCACTTT.

V usage is TRBV19 and J usage is TRBJ1-5; D remains unclear. Germline V gives CDR1 LNHDA, CDR2 SQIVND (reference sequence). The CDR3 extends over 14 amino acids. With 4 bases removed from V and 3 bases from J, the gap between germline ends came to 10 bases. DNA of the CDR3: TGTGCCAGTAGTACCGGGTTGTTCAATCAGCCCCAGCATTTT. Amino acid sequence: CASSTGLFNQPQHF. The full variable domain, completed using reference TRBV19 and TRBJ1-5, is DGGITQSPKYLFRKEGQNVTLSCEQNLNHDAMYWYRQDPGQGLRLIYYSQIVNDFQKGDIAEGYSVSREKKESFPLTVTSAQKNPTAFYLCASSTGLFNQPQHFGDGTRLSIL.

Only a few counts were recorded for this clone. The chain uses TRBV3-1 (or the pseudogene TRBV3-2) and TRBJ2-2, with D possibly matching TRBD2 (5 bases). Between the trimmed V and J ends, which lost 5 bases and 8 bases, there was a span of 15 bases. This CDR3 comprises 14 residues. Germline lookup yields CDR1 LGHDT and CDR2 YNNKEL (reference sequence). The CDR3 loop is CASSFRVARGELFF. The DNA for the CDR3 is TGTGCCAGCAGCTTCAGAGTAGCGAGGGGGGAGCTGTTTTTT.

The genes are TRBV6-5 and TRBJ1-5; D remains ambiguous. The CDR3 consists of 13 residues. Between the trimmed V and J ends, which lost 0 bases and 7 bases, there was a span of 7 bases. The germline gives CDR1 MNHEY, CDR2 SVGAGI. The CDR3 protein is CASSYSLTQPQHF. CDR3 DNA: TGTGCCAGCAGTTACTCGCTGACGCAGCCCCAGCATTTT.

The chain is built from TRBV2 and TRBJ1-2; 7 bases are shared with TRBD1. The CDR3 covers 11 residues. Trimming took 9 bases from V and 4 from J; bases not matched to a gene: 2. Germline lookup yields CDR1 SNHLY and CDR2 FYNNEI. Here the CDR3 reads CASGTAYGYTF. In nucleotides, the CDR3 is TGTGCCAGTGGGACAGCCTATGGCTACACCTTC.

The chain is built from TRBV2 and TRBJ2-3, with 11 bases matching TRBD2. The CDR3 spans 14 residues. V lost 6 bases, J lost 5 bases, and 4 bases stayed unmatched. Germline V gene data show CDR1 as SNHLY and CDR2 as FYNNEI. For the CDR3, the DNA is TGTGCCAGCAGGGTACTAGCGGGGGAAGATACGCAGTATTTT. Its translation: CASRVLAGEDTQYF. The variable domain in full, with the rest retrieved from reference TRBV2 and TRBJ2-3, is EPEVTQTPSHQVTQMGQEVILRCVPISNHLYFYWYRQILGQKVEFLVSFYNNEISEKSEIFDDQFSVERPDGSNFTLKIRSTKLEDSAMYFCASRVLAGEDTQYFGPGTRLTVL.

The chain joins TRBV6-6 to TRBJ2-2, with D perhaps matching TRBD1 (5 bases). V was clipped by 6 bases and J by 9 bases, with 8 bases between them. This CDR3 has 11 amino acids. CDR1 MNHNY and CDR2 SVGAGI come from the germline V gene (reference sequence). The DNA of the CDR3 is TGTGCCAGCAGGGGGCGGCGGGAGCTGTTTTTT. It specifies CASRGRRELFF.

The V gene is TRBV30, the J gene TRBJ2-3; D not resolved. V was clipped by 2 bases and J by 0 bases, with 12 bases between them. This CDR3 is 15 amino acids long. Germline CDR1 and CDR2: GTSNPN and SVGIG (reference sequence). CDR3 DNA: TGTGCCTGGAGTTCAGCGACTCTCAGCACAGATACGCAGTATTTT. It translates to CAWSSATLSTDTQYF.

The chain joins TRBV6-6 to TRBJ1-5; TRBD1 might be the D (5 bases). This CDR3 is 14 amino acids long. CDR1 and CDR2 from the germline V gene are MNHNY and SVGAGI (reference sequence). Trimming shortened V by 6 bases and J by 6 bases, and 15 bases separated the two germline ends. This CDR3 is CASSLQGLGQPQHF. The CDR3 DNA reads as TGTGCCAGCAGCCTGCAGGGTTTAGGTCAGCCCCAGCATTTT.

The chain carries TRBV18 and TRBJ1-2; D unclear. Trimming cost V 4 bases and J 6 bases, with 15 bases left between them. The germline V gene encodes CDR1 KGHSH and CDR2 LQKENI. This CDR3 region has 14 residues. The DNA of the CDR3 is TGTGCCAGCTCACATGACATCGCTCCGCATGGCTACACCTTC. It codes for CASSHDIAPHGYTF.